These 23 T cell receptor beta chains share one sample of origin, sequenced in a study of T cell repertoires in cytomegalovirus infection. TCRdb processed the reads anew with MiXCR; each CDR3 protein has one entry. The table records about 7,500 distinct CDR3 sequences, 55% of them present only once. These receptors' targets are unknown. The sequencing input was PBMCs, sequenced either directly or after in vitro stimulation (not recorded which). Receptors originate from a human donor in good health (CMV status not recorded). Some clones in this sample may be carry-over from other donors' samples.

The rearrangement uses TRBV6-5 and TRBJ2-1, with D maybe TRBD1 (5 bases). Germline loops: CDR1 MNHEY, CDR2 SVGAGI. V shed 3 bases and J shed 8 bases, with 11 bases lying between them. The CDR3 totals 13 residues. The CDR3 nucleotides are TGTGCCAGCAGTTATTCGGACATACATGAGCAGTTCTTC. It is translated as CASSYSDIHEQFF.

This clonotype was observed a handful of times. J is TRBJ1-2 and V is TRBV6-1, with D hard to call. Germline CDR1 is MNHNS and CDR2 is SASEGT. The germline V and J ends were trimmed by 4 bases and 4 bases, with 7 bases remaining between them. This CDR3 is built from 12 residues. CDR3 DNA sequence: TGTGCCAGCAGTGTCGGGATCTATGGCTACACCTTC. Its protein is CASSVGIYGYTF.

This clonotype came up many times. This rearrangement joins TRBV4-1 to TRBJ2-1; D unclear. V lost 0 bases to trimming and J lost 4 bases, with 10 bases between them. CDR3 length: 15 residues. Germline lookup yields CDR1 MGHRA and CDR2 YSYEKL. The CDR3: CASSQDMPYYNEQFF. CDR3 sequence (DNA): TGCGCCAGCAGCCAAGATATGCCCTATTACAATGAGCAGTTCTTC.

J is TRBJ2-7 and V is TRBV6-6; D might be TRBD2 (7 bases). The CDR3 sequence is 18 residues long. The germline CDR1 and CDR2 sequences are MNHNY and SVGAGI (reference sequence). V lost 0 bases and J 2 bases, leaving 20 bases between the germline ends. The CDR3 region has the DNA TGTGCCAGCAGTTACTCCTCTAAGGGGGAGGGCCAACCCTACGAGCAGTACTTC. It yields the protein CASSYSSKGEGQPYEQYF.

As concerns this clonotype: A read error may explain this, as a much larger clone is one base away. This chain connects TRBV12-3 or TRBV12-4 to TRBJ1-1; D unresolved. Deletions cut 6 bases from V and 5 bases from J, with 7 bases between. The CDR3 consists of 11 residues. CDR3 region: CASSVGTEAFF. The CDR3 DNA follows: TGTGCCAGCAGCGTAGGTACTGAAGCTTTCTTT.

The chain joins TRBV28 to TRBJ1-6; 8 bases fit TRBD1. Germline loops: CDR1 MDHEN, CDR2 SYDVKM. The CDR3 loop spans 15 amino acids. J gave up 4 bases and V 2 bases, and 1 base lay outside the gene matches. CDR3 region: CASSLGTGYNSPLHF. DNA for the CDR3: TGTGCCAGCAGTTTAGGGACAGGATATAATTCACCCCTCCACTTT.

The chain employs TRBV19 and TRBJ2-2, with 9 bases that match TRBD2. V lost 3 bases to trimming and J lost 7 bases; unmatched junction nucleotides: 9. The CDR3 runs 16 residues. In germline, CDR1 is LNHDA, CDR2 SQIVND (reference sequence). The CDR3 DNA sequence: TGTGCCAGTAGTATTGCCGCGGGGGGGCGTCACGGGGAGCTGTTTTTT. Translated: CASSIAAGGRHGELFF.

To note about this clonotype: One end of the junction does not line up with germline, which may come from a read error. V gene TRBV7-2 combines with J gene TRBJ1-2; 7 bases map to TRBD1. Germline loops: CDR1 SGHTA, CDR2 FQGNSA. This CDR3 region has 19 residues. CDR3 coding DNA: TGTGCCAGCAGCTTAGGGGACTTCACTCCGACAGGGTTGGGTCGTGGCTACACATTC. This sequence encodes CASSLGDFTPTGLGRGYTF.

This clonotype has a handful of counts. The chain has TRBV7-9 and TRBJ2-1; D gene ambiguous. Trimming took 4 bases from V and 15 from J, leaving 28 bases between them. Germline CDR1 and CDR2: SEHNR and FQNEAQ (reference sequence). The CDR3 sequence is 16 residues long. CDR3 protein: CASSWLGISTYNDTFF. The CDR3 DNA reads TGTGCCAGCAGCTGGTTGGGAATATCCACCTACAATGATACGTTCTTC.

A word on this clonotype: This likely reflects a read error, since a far larger clone is one base away. The chain employs TRBV7-2 and TRBJ1-2; TRBD1 matches at 7 bases. This CDR3 contains 19 residues. The V gene's germline CDR1 is SGHTA and CDR2 FQGNSA. The CDR3 loop is CAISLGDVTPTGLGSGYTF. The CDR3 nucleotides read TGTGCCATCAGCTTAGGGGACGTCACTCCGACAGGGTTGGGTAGTGGCTACACCTTC.

This clonotype showed up just a few times. V usage is TRBV7-2 and J usage is TRBJ2-7; 9 bases match TRBD1. The V segment lost 4 bases and the J segment 0 bases; nucleotides outside the gene matches: 7. The CDR3 contains 16 residues. Germline CDR1 reads SGHTA; CDR2 reads FQGNSA. In nucleotides, the CDR3 is TGTGCCAGCAGCTCCCACCGGGACAGGGCCTCCTACGAGCAGTACTTC. Translation: CASSSHRDRASYEQYF.

Points on this clonotype: At one boundary the junction diverges from the germline segment, which might be a read error. The V gene is TRBV27, the J gene TRBJ1-5, with a possible D match to TRBD1 (5 bases). The CDR3 totals 13 residues. Germline CDR1 is MNHEY and CDR2 is SMNVEV (reference sequence). For the CDR3, the DNA is TGTTACAGCAGTGCAGGGTCTGGGCAGCCACAGCATTTT. Amino acid sequence: CYSSAGSGQPQHF.

Details on this clonotype: It is likely a read error, because the conserved phenylalanine at the end of the CDR3 is missing. The chain couples TRBV7-8 to TRBJ1-1, with D perhaps TRBD1 (6 bases). The germline CDR1 and CDR2 sequences are SGHVS and FQNEAQ. V lost 5 bases and J 5 bases, leaving 15 bases between the germline ends. The CDR3 runs to 14 residues. The CDR3 reads CASSKGGLETEAFC. Written as DNA, the CDR3 is TGTGCCAGCAGCAAGGGGGGGCTAGAAACTGAAGCTTTCTGT.

This chain connects TRBV28 to TRBJ2-1; the match to TRBD2 covers 7 bases. The V gene end was trimmed by 2 bases and the J gene end by 1 base; junction bases not matched to a gene: 2. This CDR3 has 15 amino acids. The germline V gene encodes CDR1 MDHEN and CDR2 SYDVKM. CDR3 sequence: CASSLGGSSYNEQFF. As DNA, the CDR3 is TGTGCCAGCAGTTTAGGCGGGAGTTCCTACAATGAGCAGTTCTTC.

The V gene is TRBV6-5, the J gene TRBJ2-1, with 11 bases matching TRBD2. Germline CDR1 and CDR2: MNHEY and SVGAGI. Germline trimming cut 6 bases from V and 7 bases from J; bases unmatched to any gene: 5. The CDR3 runs 14 residues. The CDR3 sequence: CASRYSGGGNEQFF. In DNA form, the CDR3 reads TGTGCCAGCAGATATAGCGGGGGGGGTAATGAGCAGTTCTTC.

This clonotype was counted between two and nine times. This chain connects TRBV7-9 to TRBJ1-6, with unresolved D. V lost 3 bases, J lost 9 bases, and 12 bases lay in between. The germline CDR1 and CDR2 sequences are SEHNR and FQNEAQ (reference sequence). The CDR3 is 14 residues long. Here the CDR3 DNA reads TGTGCCAGCAGCTTGTACAAAGCGGGTTCACCCCTCCACTTT. This translates into CASSLYKAGSPLHF.

The V gene is TRBV12-3 or TRBV12-4, the J gene TRBJ2-6; no definite D call. Deletions cut 6 bases from V and 0 bases from J, with 0 bases between. The CDR3 totals 12 residues. The CDR3 DNA reads as TGTGCCAGCAGCTCTGGGGCCAACGTCCTGACTTTC. Its protein product is CASSSGANVLTF.

Concerning this clonotype: Germline is not matched at one junction end, which may reflect a read error. The chain has TRBV2 and TRBJ1-2; no clear D. This CDR3 is built from 15 residues. CDR1 and CDR2 (germline): SNHLY, FYNNEI. CDR3 loop: CSSKSSLSPWGGYTF. In nucleotides, the CDR3 is TGTTCCAGCAAGTCCAGCCTCTCCCCCTGGGGAGGCTACACCTTC.

This clonotype was detected ten times or more. The rearrangement links TRBV6-1 to TRBJ2-7; a possible D gene is TRBD2 (7 bases). The ends were cut back, 0 bases at V and 2 bases at J, with 20 bases in the middle. The germline CDR1 and CDR2 sequences are MNHNS and SASEGT. The CDR3 totals 18 residues. As DNA, the CDR3 is TGTGCCAGCAGTGAAGCAATCTCCGGGGGGCCAAGAACCTACGAGCAGTACTTC. Protein: CASSEAISGGPRTYEQYF.

This clonotype was counted only a few times. The conserved phenylalanine or tryptophan is not found at the CDR3 terminus, so this likely reflects a read error. V and J are TRBV12-5 and TRBJ2-1; weak D call: TRBD1 (5 bases). Germline V gene lookup returns CDR1 LGHNT and CDR2 FRNRAP. With 0 bases removed from V and 12 bases from J, the gap between germline ends came to 30 bases. This CDR3 contains 19 residues. CDR3 sequence: CASGLVSVIGAVPYTAQFL. The CDR3 DNA follows: TGTGCTAGTGGTTTGGTATCGGTAATAGGGGCCGTCCCCTACACTGCGCAGTTCTTA.

This chain links TRBV3-1 with TRBJ1-6, with no clear D. The CDR3 runs to 14 residues. V lost 0 bases to trimming and J lost 7 bases, with 7 bases between them. CDR1 is LGHDT and CDR2 is YNNKEL in the germline V gene (reference sequence). CDR3 bases: TGTGCCAGCAGCCAAGATGGCCCAAATTCACCCCTCCACTTT. It encodes CASSQDGPNSPLHF.

This clonotype was detected only a few times. The junction does not match germline at one end; this may be a read error. V usage is TRBV27 and J usage is TRBJ2-5; tentatively, D is TRBD1 or TRBD2 (5 bases each). Looked up from germline, CDR1 is MNHEY and CDR2 is SMNVEV (reference sequence). This CDR3 is 14 amino acids long. CDR3 nucleotides: TGTGCCAGCAGTTGGGGGTCGATGACGGAGACCCAGTCCTTC. Translating it yields CASSWGSMTETQSF.

There are many counts of this clonotype. This chain connects TRBV27 to TRBJ2-3; TRBD1 matches at 7 bases. CDR3 length: 15 amino acids. Germline V CDR1 and CDR2: MNHEY, SMNVEV (reference sequence). Trimming cost V 5 bases and J 2 bases; bases outside gene matches: 7. The CDR3 nucleotides read TGTGCCAGCAGTGTATACAGGGGAAACACAGATACGCAGTATTTT. Residues: CASSVYRGNTDTQYF.